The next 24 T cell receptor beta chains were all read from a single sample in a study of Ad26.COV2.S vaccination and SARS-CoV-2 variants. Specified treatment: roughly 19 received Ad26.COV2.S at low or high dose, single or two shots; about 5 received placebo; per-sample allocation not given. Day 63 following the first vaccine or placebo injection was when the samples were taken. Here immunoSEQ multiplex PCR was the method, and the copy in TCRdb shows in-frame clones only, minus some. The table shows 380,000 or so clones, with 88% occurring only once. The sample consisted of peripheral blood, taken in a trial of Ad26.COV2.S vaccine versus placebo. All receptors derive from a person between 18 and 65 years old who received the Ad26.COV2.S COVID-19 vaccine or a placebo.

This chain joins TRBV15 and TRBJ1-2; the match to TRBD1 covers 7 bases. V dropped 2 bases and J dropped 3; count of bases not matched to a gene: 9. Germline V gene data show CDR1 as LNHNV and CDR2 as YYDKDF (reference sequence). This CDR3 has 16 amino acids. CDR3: CATSRRPRDSHYGYTF. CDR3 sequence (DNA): TGTGCCACCAGCAGACGTCCGAGGGACAGCCACTATGGCTACACCTTC.

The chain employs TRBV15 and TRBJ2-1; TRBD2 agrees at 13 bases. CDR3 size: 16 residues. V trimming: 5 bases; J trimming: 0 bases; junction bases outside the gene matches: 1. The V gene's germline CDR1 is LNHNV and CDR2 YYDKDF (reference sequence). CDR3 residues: CATSRTSGSSYNEQFF. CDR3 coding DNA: TGTGCCACCAGCCGGACTAGCGGGAGCTCCTACAATGAGCAGTTCTTC.

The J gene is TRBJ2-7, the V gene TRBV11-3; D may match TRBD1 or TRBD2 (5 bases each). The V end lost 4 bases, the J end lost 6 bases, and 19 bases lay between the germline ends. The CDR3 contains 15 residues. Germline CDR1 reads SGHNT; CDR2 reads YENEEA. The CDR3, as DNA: TGTGCCAGCAGCTCTTCCGGGACCTCCCTGGGCGAGCAGTACTTC. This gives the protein CASSSSGTSLGEQYF. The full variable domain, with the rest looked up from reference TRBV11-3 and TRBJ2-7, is EAGVVQSPRYKIIEKKQPVAFWCNPISGHNTLYWYLQNLGQGPELLIRYENEEAVDDSQLPKDRFSAERLKGVDSTLKIQPAELGDSAVYLCASSSSGTSLGEQYFGPGTRLTVT.

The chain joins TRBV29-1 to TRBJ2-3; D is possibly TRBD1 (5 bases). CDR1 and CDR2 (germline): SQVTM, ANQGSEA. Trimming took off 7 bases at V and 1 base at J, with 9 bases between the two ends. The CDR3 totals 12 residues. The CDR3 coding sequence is TGCAGCGGGCGCAGGGGCACAGATACGCAGTATTTT. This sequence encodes CSGRRGTDTQYF.

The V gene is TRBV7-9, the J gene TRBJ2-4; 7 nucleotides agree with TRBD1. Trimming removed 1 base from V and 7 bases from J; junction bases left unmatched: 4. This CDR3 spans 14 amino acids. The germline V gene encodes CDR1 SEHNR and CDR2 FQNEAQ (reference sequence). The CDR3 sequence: CASSLGGRGNIQYF. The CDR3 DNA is TGTGCCAGCAGCTTAGGCGGCAGGGGGAACATTCAGTACTTC. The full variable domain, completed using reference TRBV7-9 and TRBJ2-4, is DTGVSQNPRHKITKRGQNVTFRCDPISEHNRLYWYRQTLGQGPEFLTYFQNEAQLEKSRLLSDRFSAERPKGSFSTLEIQRTEQGDSAMYLCASSLGGRGNIQYFGAGTRLSVL.

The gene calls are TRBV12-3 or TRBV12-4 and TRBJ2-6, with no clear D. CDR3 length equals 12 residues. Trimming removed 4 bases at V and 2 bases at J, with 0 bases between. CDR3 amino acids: CASSSGANVLTF. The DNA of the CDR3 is TGTGCCAGCAGTTCTGGGGCCAACGTCCTGACTTTC.

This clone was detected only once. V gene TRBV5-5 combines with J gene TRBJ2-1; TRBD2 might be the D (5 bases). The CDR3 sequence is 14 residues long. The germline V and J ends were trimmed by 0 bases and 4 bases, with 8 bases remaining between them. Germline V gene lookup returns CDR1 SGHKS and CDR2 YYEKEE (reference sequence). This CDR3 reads CASSLAWTYNEQFF. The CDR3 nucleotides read TGTGCCAGCAGCTTGGCTTGGACTTACAATGAGCAGTTCTTC.

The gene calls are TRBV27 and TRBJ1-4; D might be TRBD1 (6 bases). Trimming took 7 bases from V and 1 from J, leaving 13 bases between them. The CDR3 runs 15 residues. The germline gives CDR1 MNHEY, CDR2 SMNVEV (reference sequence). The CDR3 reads CASKSRGETNEKLFF. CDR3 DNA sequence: TGTGCCAGCAAATCAAGGGGGGAAACTAATGAAAAACTGTTTTTT.

CDR3 sequence: CAISVGIEETQYF. Written as DNA, the CDR3 is TGTGCCATCAGTGTGGGAATCGAAGAGACCCAGTACTTC. The chain joins TRBV10-3 to TRBJ2-5; D unresolved. V lost 4 bases, J lost 3 bases, and 9 bases lay in between. Germline values: CDR1 ENHRY, CDR2 SYGVKD. The CDR3 consists of 13 residues.

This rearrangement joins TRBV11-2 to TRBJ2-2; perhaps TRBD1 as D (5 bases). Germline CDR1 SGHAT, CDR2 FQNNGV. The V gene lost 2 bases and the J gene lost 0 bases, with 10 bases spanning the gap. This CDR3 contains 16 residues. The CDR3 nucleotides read TGTGCCAGCAGCTTATTCTCGACAGCGAACACCGGGGAGCTGTTTTTT. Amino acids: CASSLFSTANTGELFF.

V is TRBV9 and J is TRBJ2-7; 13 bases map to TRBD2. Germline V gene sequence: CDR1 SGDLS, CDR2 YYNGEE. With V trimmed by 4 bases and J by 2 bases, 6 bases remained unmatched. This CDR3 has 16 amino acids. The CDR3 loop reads CASSSRTSGSPYEQYF. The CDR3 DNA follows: TGTGCCAGCAGCTCTCGGACTAGCGGGAGCCCCTACGAGCAGTACTTC.

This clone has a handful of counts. CDR3 DNA: TGTGCCAGCAGCCATAGCCGGGGCAACTCTGGAAACACCATATATTTT. It specifies CASSHSRGNSGNTIYF. J is TRBJ1-3 and V is TRBV21-1. TRBV21-1 is designated a pseudogene. This CDR3 spans 16 amino acids.

The CDR3: CASIGFVDTIYF. CDR3 nucleotide sequence: TGTGCCAGCATTGGTTTTGTGGACACCATATATTTT. The chain couples TRBV6-5 to TRBJ1-3; D is undetermined. The V end lost 7 bases, the J end lost 8 bases, and 12 bases lay between the germline ends. Germline CDR1 MNHEY, CDR2 SVGAGI. This CDR3 has 12 amino acids.

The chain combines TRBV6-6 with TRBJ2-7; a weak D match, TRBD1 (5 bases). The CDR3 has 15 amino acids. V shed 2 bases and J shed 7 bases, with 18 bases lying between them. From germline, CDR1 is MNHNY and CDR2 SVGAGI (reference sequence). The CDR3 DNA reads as TGTGCCAGCAGTTACGTTTCCGGCAGGGTAGGTGAGCAGTACTTC. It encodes CASSYVSGRVGEQYF.

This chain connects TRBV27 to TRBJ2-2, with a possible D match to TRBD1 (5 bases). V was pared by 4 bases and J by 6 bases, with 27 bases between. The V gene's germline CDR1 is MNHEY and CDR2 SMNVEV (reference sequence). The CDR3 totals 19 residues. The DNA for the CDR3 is TGTGCCAGCAGTTCCCCAGTTCCGAGACAGCCCGCGGAGTCCGGGGAGCTGTTTTTT. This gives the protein CASSSPVPRQPAESGELFF.

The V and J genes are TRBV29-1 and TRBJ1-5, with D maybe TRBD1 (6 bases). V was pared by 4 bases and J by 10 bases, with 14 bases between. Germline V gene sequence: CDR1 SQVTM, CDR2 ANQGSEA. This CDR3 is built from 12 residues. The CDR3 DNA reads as TGCAGCGTTGTAACAGGGAAGGGTCCCCAGCATTTT. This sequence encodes CSVVTGKGPQHF.

CDR3 region: CASSLDYEGANTGELFF. The CDR3 nucleotides are TGTGCCAGCAGCTTAGATTATGAGGGGGCGAACACCGGGGAGCTGTTTTTT. The chain couples TRBV7-8 to TRBJ2-2; TRBD1 might be the D (6 bases). This CDR3 spans 17 amino acids. In germline, CDR1 is SGHVS, CDR2 FQNEAQ. Trimming pared 1 base from V and 0 bases from J, leaving 12 bases between.

CDR3 nucleotide sequence: TGCGCCAGCAGCTCCTTCGCAGGGGCCAACACCGGGGAGCTGTTTTTT. Translating gives CASSSFAGANTGELFF. V gene TRBV4-1 combines with J gene TRBJ2-2; tentatively, D is TRBD1 (6 bases). The germline V gene encodes CDR1 MGHRA and CDR2 YSYEKL. Trimming cost V 5 bases and J 2 bases, with 15 bases left between them. There are 16 residues in the CDR3.

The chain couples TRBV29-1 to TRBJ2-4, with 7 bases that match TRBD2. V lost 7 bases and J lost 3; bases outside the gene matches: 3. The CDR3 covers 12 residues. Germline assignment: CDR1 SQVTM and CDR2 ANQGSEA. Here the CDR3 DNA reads TGCAGCGCCGGGGAGGGCAAAAACATTCAGTACTTC. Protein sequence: CSAGEGKNIQYF.

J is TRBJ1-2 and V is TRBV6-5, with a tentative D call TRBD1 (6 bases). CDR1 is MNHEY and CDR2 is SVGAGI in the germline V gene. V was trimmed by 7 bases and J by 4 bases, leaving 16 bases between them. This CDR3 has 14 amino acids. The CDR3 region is CASTRQADFYGYTF. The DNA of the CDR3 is TGTGCCAGCACCCGACAGGCCGACTTCTATGGCTACACCTTC.

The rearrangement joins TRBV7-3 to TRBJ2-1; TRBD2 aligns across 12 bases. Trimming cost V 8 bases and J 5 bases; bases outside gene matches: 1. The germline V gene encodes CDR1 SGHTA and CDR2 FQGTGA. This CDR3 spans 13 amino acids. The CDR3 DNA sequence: TGTGCCAGCCGGACTAGCGGGGACAATGAGCAGTTCTTC. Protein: CASRTSGDNEQFF.

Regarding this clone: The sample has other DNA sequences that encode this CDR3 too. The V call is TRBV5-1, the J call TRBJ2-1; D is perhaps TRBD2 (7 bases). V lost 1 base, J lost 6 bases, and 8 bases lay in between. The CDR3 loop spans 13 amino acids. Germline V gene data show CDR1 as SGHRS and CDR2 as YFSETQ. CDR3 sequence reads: CASSLRGGNEQFF. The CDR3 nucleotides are TGCGCCAGCAGCTTGAGGGGGGGCAATGAGCAGTTCTTC.

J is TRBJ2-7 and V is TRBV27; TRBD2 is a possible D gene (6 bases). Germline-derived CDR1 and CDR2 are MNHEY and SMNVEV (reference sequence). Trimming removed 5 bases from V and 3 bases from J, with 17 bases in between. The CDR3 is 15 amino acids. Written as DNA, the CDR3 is TGTGCCAGCAGTCCTTACGGGGGACCGCACTACGAGCAGTACTTC. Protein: CASSPYGGPHYEQYF.

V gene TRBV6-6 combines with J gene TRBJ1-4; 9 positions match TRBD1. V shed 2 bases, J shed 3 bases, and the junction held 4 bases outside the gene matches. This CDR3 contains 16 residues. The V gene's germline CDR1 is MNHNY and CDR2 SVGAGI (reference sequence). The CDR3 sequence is CASSYTQGAANEKLFF. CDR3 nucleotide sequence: TGTGCCAGCAGTTACACACAGGGGGCCGCTAATGAAAAACTGTTTTTT.